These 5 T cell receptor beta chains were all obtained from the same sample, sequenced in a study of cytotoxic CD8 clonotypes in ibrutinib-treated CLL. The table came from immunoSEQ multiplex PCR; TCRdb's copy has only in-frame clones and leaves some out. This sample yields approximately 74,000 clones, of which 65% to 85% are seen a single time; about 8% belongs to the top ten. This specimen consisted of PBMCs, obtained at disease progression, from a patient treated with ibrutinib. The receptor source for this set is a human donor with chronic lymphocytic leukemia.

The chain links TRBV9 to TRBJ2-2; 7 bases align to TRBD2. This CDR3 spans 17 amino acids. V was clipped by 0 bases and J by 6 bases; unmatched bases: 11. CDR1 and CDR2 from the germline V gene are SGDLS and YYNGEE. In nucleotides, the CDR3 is TGTGCCAGCAGCGTAGCTACTAGGCGGGAGTCCGCCGGGGAGCTGTTTTTT. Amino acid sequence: CASSVATRRESAGELFF.

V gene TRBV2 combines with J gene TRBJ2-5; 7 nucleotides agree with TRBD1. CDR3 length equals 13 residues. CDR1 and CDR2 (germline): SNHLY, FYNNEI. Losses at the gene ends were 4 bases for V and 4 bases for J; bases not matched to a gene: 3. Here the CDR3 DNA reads TGTGCCAGCAGTGTATACAGGGGAGAGACCCAGTACTTC. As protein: CASSVYRGETQYF.

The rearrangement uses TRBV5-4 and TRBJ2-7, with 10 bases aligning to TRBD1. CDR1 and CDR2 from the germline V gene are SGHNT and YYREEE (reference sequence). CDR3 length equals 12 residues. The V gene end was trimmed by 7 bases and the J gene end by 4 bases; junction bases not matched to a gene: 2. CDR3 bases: TGTGCCAGCGGGGGACAGGGGTACGAGCAGTACTTC. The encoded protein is CASGGQGYEQYF.

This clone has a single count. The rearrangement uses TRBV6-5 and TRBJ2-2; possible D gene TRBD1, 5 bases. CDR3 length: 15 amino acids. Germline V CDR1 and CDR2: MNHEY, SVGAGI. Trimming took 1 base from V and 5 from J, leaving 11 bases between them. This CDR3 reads CASSYWWQGTGELFF. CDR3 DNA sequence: TGTGCCAGCAGTTACTGGTGGCAGGGTACCGGGGAGCTGTTTTTT.

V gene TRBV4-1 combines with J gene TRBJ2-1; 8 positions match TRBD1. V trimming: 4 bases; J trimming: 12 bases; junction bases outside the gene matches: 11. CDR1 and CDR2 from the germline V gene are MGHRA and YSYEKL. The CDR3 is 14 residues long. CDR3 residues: CASSPLTRGRMQFF. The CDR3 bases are TGCGCCAGCAGCCCCCTGACCAGGGGGCGCATGCAGTTCTTC.